These T cell receptor beta chains were read from a single sample in a study of blood T cells in healthy people across ages. TCRdb re-derived calls from the 5' RACE reads in MiXCR, one entry per CDR3 protein. The top ten clones hold 8.7% of a sample with hundreds of thousands of distinct CDR3 sequences, 24% of them seen once. The same data also contributed to another study, on T cells of mothers and their children.

The sample was blood. These receptors were taken from a boy aged 10-17 years in good health. Both conserved end residues are part of each CDR3. D genes are given only for firm matches. Clone size is not always given. Where it is, it says once, few, many or a class for expanded clones.

j_gene	d_gene	abundance	v_gene	CDR3nt	CDR3aa
TRBJ1-3	TRBD1	.	TRBV15	TGTGCCACCAGCAGACCCGCTGGGGACAGGGTCGGAAACACCATATATTTT	CATSRPAGDRVGNTIYF
TRBJ2-5	TRBD2	.	TRBV4-3	TGCGCCAGCAGCCAAGATGGGGTAGCGGGGGGGGGTAGTGAGACCCAGTACTTC	CASSQDGVAGGGSETQYF
TRBJ2-6	TRBD2	.	TRBV10-3	TGTGCCATCAGTGAGTACGGGACTAGCGGTAACTCTGGGGCCAACGTCCTGACTTTC	CAISEYGTSGNSGANVLTF
TRBJ2-1	TRBD1	.	TRBV27	TGTGCCAGCAGCCTACAGGGGAAATCCTACAATGAGCAGTTCTTC	CASSLQGKSYNEQFF
TRBJ1-2	.	.	TRBV4-2	TGTGCCAGCAGTTGGAATAAGGCGTCGGCGGATGGCTACACCTTC	CASSWNKASADGYTF
TRBJ2-1	.	few	TRBV20-1	TGCAGTGCTAGGGACGTGGAGCAGTTCTTC	CSARDVEQFF
TRBJ2-6	.	few	TRBV20-1	TGCAGTGCCGGGACCCTGCCTGGGGCCAACGTCCTGACTTTC	CSAGTLPGANVLTF
TRBJ2-5	TRBD2	.	TRBV27	TGTGCCAGCAGTCAGGGACTAGCGGGAACACTAGAGACCCAGTACTTC	CASSQGLAGTLETQYF
TRBJ2-2	TRBD2	.	TRBV5-1	TGCGCCAGCAGCCCCGGGACTAGCCACGGGGAGCTGTTTTTT	CASSPGTSHGELFF
TRBJ1-4	.	many	TRBV7-9	TGTGCCAGCACAACCGGGGGGCCTAATGAAAAACTGTTTTTT	CASTTGGPNEKLFF
TRBJ1-2	.	.	TRBV29-1	TGCAGCGACTTACCGGCCGACTATGGCTACACCTTC	CSDLPADYGYTF
TRBJ1-5	.	.	TRBV28	TGTGCCAGCAGTTGGTATAGCAATCAGCCCCAGCATTTT	CASSWYSNQPQHF
TRBJ1-2	.	.	TRBV6-5	TGTGCCAGCAGCCGACAGGCAGATGGCTGCACCTTC	CASSRQADGCTF
TRBJ1-4	.	few	TRBV20-1	TGCAGTGCTAGAGAGCCCCGGACGGGGACTAATGAAAAACTGTTTTTT	CSAREPRTGTNEKLFF
TRBJ1-4	TRBD1	.	TRBV7-6	TGTGCCAGCAGCCAACAGGGGGAGCTTAATGAAAAACTGTTTTTT	CASSQQGELNEKLFF
TRBJ2-5	.	few	TRBV3-1	TGTGCCAGCAGCCAAGATTGGGCAGGGGTCCGCCAAGAGACCCAGTACTTC	CASSQDWAGVRQETQYF
TRBJ1-4	TRBD1	.	TRBV5-6	TGTGCCAGCAGTATCTCGGGACAGAGCTTTGAAAAACTGTTTTTT	CASSISGQSFEKLFF
TRBJ2-7	.	few	TRBV7-9	TGTGCCAGCAGTGCCCGGGGAGTTGACTACGAGCAGTACTTC	CASSARGVDYEQYF
TRBJ2-2	.	few	TRBV5-1	TGCGCCAGCAGCTTGGCGGAACTGGCGAACACCGGGGAGCTGTTTTTT	CASSLAELANTGELFF
TRBJ2-4	.	.	TRBV20-1	TGCAGTGCCCGTGAGATAGCCAAAAACATTCAGTACTTC	CSAREIAKNIQYF
TRBJ2-1	TRBD2	.	TRBV20-1	TGCAGTACACTTCCCGGGACTAGCGGGGCGAGCTCCTACAATGAGCAGTTCTTC	CSTLPGTSGASSYNEQFF
TRBJ1-1	TRBD1	.	TRBV20-1	TGCAGTGCTAGAGATGGGACAGCCACGGCTTTCTTT	CSARDGTATAFF
TRBJ2-3	.	.	TRBV20-1	TGCAGTGCTCGGGACTTGACTAGCACAGATACGCAGTATTTT	CSARDLTSTDTQYF
TRBJ1-1	.	.	TRBV12-5	TGTGCTAGTGGTTCGGAGGGTGAAGCTTTCTTT	CASGSEGEAFF
TRBJ2-6	TRBD1	.	TRBV20-1	TGCAGTGCTCATGAACAGGGGATGACGGCCAACGTCCTGACTTTC	CSAHEQGMTANVLTF
TRBJ2-3	.	.	TRBV6-6	TGTGCCAGCAGCTTCTTGGGGCGGAACACAGATACGCAGTATTTT	CASSFLGRNTDTQYF
TRBJ1-1	.	.	TRBV28	TGTGCCAGCAGTTTATACCACAGGGAGAACACTGAAGCTTTCTTT	CASSLYHRENTEAFF
TRBJ1-3	.	.	TRBV2	TGTGCCAGCACCAAGAGCTCTGGAAACACCATATATTTT	CASTKSSGNTIYF
TRBJ2-1	.	.	TRBV27	TGTGCCAGCAGTTTTGCCGCTCTAGCTTACAATGAGCAGTTCTTC	CASSFAALAYNEQFF
TRBJ1-1	TRBD1	few	TRBV25-1	TGTGCCAGCAGTGGAGCGGACAGGGGAACTGAAGCTTTCTTT	CASSGADRGTEAFF
TRBJ1-1	.	.	TRBV6-1	TGTGCCAGCAGTGAACGACAGAACACTGAAGCTTTCTTT	CASSERQNTEAFF
TRBJ1-4	.	.	TRBV30	TGTGCCTGGAGTAGCGCCTCTGAAAAACTGTTTTTT	CAWSSASEKLFF
TRBJ2-2	.	few	TRBV5-4	TGTGCCAGCAGCACCAAGGACACCGGGGAGCTGTTTTTT	CASSTKDTGELFF
TRBJ2-7	TRBD1	many	TRBV28	TGTGCCAGCAGCCAGACACAGCCGGGACAGGGAGGTTACTACGAGCAGTACTTC	CASSQTQPGQGGYYEQYF
TRBJ2-7	.	.	TRBV7-9	TGTGCCAGCAGCACCTGGACCCACGAGCAGTACTTC	CASSTWTHEQYF
TRBJ2-5	.	.	TRBV6-4	TGTGCCAGCAAAGAGACCCAGTACTTC	CASKETQYF
TRBJ1-1	.	few	TRBV29-1	TGCAGCGTTCAGGGACTGAGGAACACTGAAGCTTTCTTT	CSVQGLRNTEAFF